The 7 T cell receptor beta chains below come from one sample, sequenced in a study of blood T cell repertoires in COVID-19. Using immunoSEQ multiplex PCR, the repertoire was profiled, and TCRdb retains in-frame clones only, with some absent. The table has about 180,000 clones, more than 70% seen once. The sample comprised peripheral blood. Receptors were obtained from a person between 65 and 80 years old with COVID-19, enrolled during active disease.

The chain employs TRBV13 and TRBJ1-1; TRBD1 is a possible D gene (6 bases). V gave up 5 bases and J gave up 1 base, with 20 bases separating them. The CDR3 has 17 amino acids. Germline V lookup: CDR1 PRHDT, CDR2 FYEKMQ (reference sequence). CDR3 in DNA: TGTGCCAGCAGCCGCAGGGGTGGCAGGGGCCGGAACACTGAAGCTTTCTTT. Its protein is CASSRRGGRGRNTEAFF.

J is TRBJ1-1 and V is TRBV29-1; 7 positions match TRBD1. V gave up 6 bases and J gave up 0 bases; unmatched junction bases: 7. Germline V CDR1 and CDR2: SQVTM, ANQGSEA. The CDR3 spans 14 residues. CDR3 sequence reads: CSVTLQGLNTEAFF. The CDR3 DNA sequence: TGCAGCGTCACCCTACAGGGGCTGAACACTGAAGCTTTCTTT.

This clone occurred once. The genes are TRBV19 and TRBJ2-3, with 9 bases that match TRBD1. The V segment lost 6 bases and the J segment 3 bases; nucleotides outside the gene matches: 7. The CDR3 has 15 residues. Looked up from germline, CDR1 is LNHDA and CDR2 is SQIVND (reference sequence). DNA of the CDR3: TGTGCCAGTAGACAGGGGGCCTTGTTAACAGATACGCAGTATTTT. It yields the protein CASRQGALLTDTQYF.

The chain employs TRBV28 and TRBJ2-1; TRBD2 matches at 9 bases. The CDR3 is 16 residues long. V gave up 6 bases and J gave up 0 bases; unmatched junction bases: 6. Looked up from germline, CDR1 is MDHEN and CDR2 is SYDVKM. The CDR3 bases are TGTGCCAGCAGAGGGACTAGCAGAAGCTCCTACAATGAGCAGTTCTTC. Translated, it gives CASRGTSRSSYNEQFF.

This clone appeared once. CDR3 sequence reads: CASSSYLLPPGDTQYF. The DNA of the CDR3 is TGTGCCAGCAGCTCATACTTACTGCCCCCGGGGGATACGCAGTATTTT. V usage is TRBV7-9 and J usage is TRBJ2-3; the D gene is possibly TRBD2 (5 bases). The CDR3 covers 16 residues. Germline V gene data show CDR1 as SEHNR and CDR2 as FQNEAQ (reference sequence). V lost 4 bases to trimming and J lost 6 bases, with 20 bases between them. Full variable domain (missing parts from reference TRBV7-9 and TRBJ2-3): DTGVSQNPRHKITKRGQNVTFRCDPISEHNRLYWYRQTLGQGPEFLTYFQNEAQLEKSRLLSDRFSAERPKGSFSTLEIQRTEQGDSAMYLCASSSYLLPPGDTQYFGPGTRLTVL.

This chain joins TRBV19 and TRBJ2-2, with 7 positions matching TRBD2. The CDR3 length is 16 residues. Looked up from germline, CDR1 is LNHDA and CDR2 is SQIVND (reference sequence). V gave up 0 bases and J gave up 2 bases; unmatched junction bases: 3. CDR3 loop: CASSIDSSGNTGELFF. The CDR3 DNA follows: TGTGCCAGTAGTATAGACTCTAGCGGAAACACCGGGGAGCTGTTTTTT.

The chain has TRBV5-1 and TRBJ2-3, with D tentatively TRBD1 (5 bases). The V end lost 6 bases, the J end lost 0 bases, and 11 bases lay between the germline ends. Per the germline V gene, CDR1 is SGHRS and CDR2 is YFSETQ. This CDR3 is 14 amino acids long. The CDR3 loop reads CASKTETSTDTQYF. CDR3 in DNA: TGCGCCAGCAAGACAGAAACTAGCACAGATACGCAGTATTTT. Drawing the rest from reference TRBV5-1 and TRBJ2-3, the complete variable domain is KAGVTQTPRYLIKTRGQQVTLSCSPISGHRSVSWYQQTPGQGLQFLFEYFSETQRNKGNFPGRFSGRQFSNSRSEMNVSTLELGDSALYLCASKTETSTDTQYFGPGTRLTVL.